This T cell receptor beta chain was profiled in a study of cytomegalovirus exposure and HLA in healthy donors. Study-level background: As released early, the data held 70 million to 100 million unique TCRs from HLA-typed donors. Study-wide results and caveats: A later analysis reportedly identified an Asian-associated ancestry cluster as carrying fewer N-insertions than the approximately 670-donor mean. Trimming of TCR beta V- and J-genes showed a link, identified in a later analysis, to a missense DCLRE1C variant. Looking again later, the authors saw that most CMV-associated TCR beta chains seemed HLA-restricted.

Comments on this clone: Its antigen is as yet unknown.

With 5 bases clipped from V and 2 bases from J, the junction kept 9 bases outside the gene matches. This CDR3 has 17 residues. CDR1 and CDR2 (germline): SGHAT, FQNNGV. PCR was performed using 60 Vbeta and 13 Jbeta primers. Profiling relied on immunoSEQ multiplex PCR, and the TCRdb table lists in-frame clones only, not all of them. The sample has about 300,000 clones; 75% to 90% are singletons. J is TRBJ2-1 and V is TRBV11-2, with TRBD2 matching over 10 bases. The sequence derives from a man aged 35-49 years in good health and CMV-seropositive. Sequencing used PBMCs. CDR3 region: CASSDGASGSPYNEQFF. CDR3 sequence (DNA): TGTGCCAGCAGCGACGGGGCTAGCGGGAGTCCCTACAATGAGCAGTTCTTC.